The rows below give T cell receptor beta chains drawn from one sample of a study of beta chain features in type 1 diabetes. Repertoires were generated with immunoSEQ multiplex PCR, while TCRdb's copy carries only in-frame clones and drops some. The data contain roughly 40,000 clones, approximately 50% of them singletons. Input material: central memory CD4+ T cells from blood. All receptors derive from a young woman in good health. Each CDR3 is given with its conserved first and last residue. D genes are given only for firm matches. A row's size may be missing; if present it is once, few, many or a size class.

size,J,D,V,CDR3,DNA
NA,TRBJ2-5,TRBD1,TRBV7-6,CASSLAGTGAGTQYF,TGTGCCAGCAGCTTAGCGGGGACAGGGGCTGGGACCCAGTACTTC
NA,TRBJ2-6,TRBD2,TRBV4-2,CASSQVPTSGGGSAGANVLTF,TGTGCCAGCAGCCAAGTGCCGACTAGCGGGGGGGGGAGCGCCGGGGCCAACGTCCTGACTTTC
few,TRBJ2-5,TRBD2,TRBV4-2,CASSLGLAGGLQETQYF,TGTGCCAGCAGCTTGGGACTAGCGGGGGGGCTCCAAGAGACCCAGTACTTC
NA,TRBJ1-6,NA,TRBV6-1,CASSDEGGLRSPLHF,TGTGCCAGCAGTGACGAGGGGGGGCTCCGGTCACCCCTCCACTTT
NA,TRBJ1-1,TRBD1,TRBV10-2,CASSATGFGTEAFF,TGCGCCAGCAGTGCGACAGGGTTTGGCACTGAAGCTTTCTTT
few,TRBJ2-7,TRBD2,TRBV5-1,CASSSQAGGPREQYF,TGCGCCAGCAGCTCACAAGCGGGAGGGCCGAGAGAGCAGTACTTC
once,TRBJ1-1,NA,TRBV11-2,CASSNRPGPPGTEAFF,TGTGCCAGCAGCAATCGACCGGGCCCCCCGGGGACTGAAGCTTTCTTT
NA,TRBJ1-5,NA,TRBV15,CATSRDGQPQHF,TGTGCCACCAGCAGAGATGGCCAGCCCCAGCATTTT
medium-sized,TRBJ1-1,NA,TRBV29-1,CSVNVLGHGLNTEAFF,TGCAGCGTCAACGTACTGGGACATGGGCTTAACACTGAAGCTTTCTTT
NA,TRBJ2-3,NA,TRBV6-6,CASSYGSGSTDTQYF,TGTGCCAGCAGTTATGGGAGCGGGAGCACAGATACGCAGTATTTT
NA,TRBJ2-1,TRBD2,TRBV5-1,CASSPIGAAGGYNEQFF,TGCGCCAGCAGCCCTATCGGGGCAGCGGGAGGGTACAATGAGCAGTTCTTC
NA,TRBJ1-1,TRBD1,TRBV7-9,CASSRPRGGTAGEAFF,TGTGCCAGCAGCCGCCCCCGGGGCGGGACAGCTGGTGAAGCTTTCTTT
few,TRBJ2-5,NA,TRBV7-7,CASSARLAEETQYF,TGTGCTAGCAGCGCCCGATTAGCCGAGGAGACCCAGTACTTC
NA,TRBJ1-4,NA,TRBV25-1,CASSEGGSPNEKLFF,TGTGCCAGCAGTGAAGGTGGCTCCCCGAATGAAAAACTGTTTTTT
NA,TRBJ2-3,NA,TRBV27,CASSFFGAGSTDTQYF,TGTGCCAGCAGTTTCTTCGGAGCAGGGAGCACAGATACGCAGTATTTT
NA,TRBJ1-1,NA,TRBV19,CASSIQAGGTEAFF,TGTGCCAGTAGTATTCAGGCCGGGGGAACTGAAGCTTTCTTT
NA,TRBJ1-4,NA,TRBV6-1,CASSEQGLEKLFF,TGTGCCAGCAGTGAACAGGGGTTGGAAAAACTGTTTTTT
NA,TRBJ1-5,NA,TRBV19,CASRIDRPIGSNQPQHF,TGTGCCAGTAGGATCGACAGGCCCATCGGGAGCAATCAGCCCCAGCATTTT
NA,TRBJ2-5,TRBD2,TRBV5-6,CASSLSSGGYRGETQYF,TGTGCCAGCAGCTTGAGTAGCGGGGGGTATCGGGGAGAGACCCAGTACTTC